The rows below give T cell receptor beta chains drawn from one sample of a study of cytomegalovirus exposure and HLA in healthy donors. TCRdb's table, derived via immunoSEQ multiplex PCR, lists solely in-frame clones and lacks some. The sample lists approximately 150,000 clones, about three quarters seen once, with over 2.5% in the top ten. The sample was PBMCs. The source of these receptors is a female donor in good health and CMV-seronegative. CDR3s include the opening cysteine and the closing phenylalanine or tryptophan. The D gene is left open where the match is weak. Size values are once, few and many counts, or a class for expanded clones, and some rows have none.

size	V	D	J	length	CDR3	DNA
-	TRBV19	-	TRBJ1-2	13	CASSIGRGWGYTF	TGTGCCAGTAGTATCGGGCGGGGCTGGGGCTACACCTTC
-	TRBV29-1	TRBD1	TRBJ1-5	12	CSVQGTNQPQHF	TGCAGCGTACAGGGGACGAATCAGCCCCAGCATTTT
few	TRBV27	-	TRBJ1-2	16	CASSELGTPGGYGYTF	TGTGCCAGCAGTGAACTAGGGACACCGGGTGGCTATGGCTACACCTTC
-	TRBV19	-	TRBJ2-2	14	CASMIRHQAGELFF	TGTGCCAGTATGATTCGGCACCAGGCCGGGGAGCTGTTTTTT
few	TRBV6-5	-	TRBJ1-5	12	CASSYPGQPQHF	TGTGCCAGCAGTTACCCCGGTCAGCCCCAGCATTTT
-	TRBV29-1	-	TRBJ2-5	13	CSVEDPVQETQYF	TGCAGCGTTGAAGATCCCGTACAAGAGACCCAGTACTTC
-	TRBV2	-	TRBJ2-7	14	CASSSDLTGHEQYF	TGTGCCAGCAGTTCCGACCTGACTGGCCACGAGCAGTACTTC
-	TRBV6-6	-	TRBJ1-1	13	CASSSPGLTEAFF	TGTGCCAGCAGTTCCCCGGGACTCACTGAAGCTTTCTTT
-	TRBV28	-	TRBJ2-7	10	CASSRYEQYF	TGTGCCAGCAGCCGCTACGAGCAGTACTTC
-	TRBV7-8	TRBD1	TRBJ2-5	14	CASSPGQGVGTQYF	TGTGCCAGCAGCCCGGGACAGGGGGTTGGGACCCAGTACTTC
-	TRBV29-1	-	TRBJ2-7	17	CSVELGSPTGVGYEQYF	TGCAGCGTTGAATTGGGCTCACCCACAGGTGTTGGCTACGAGCAGTACTTC
-	TRBV4-1	-	TRBJ1-4	18	CASSQDKGLAGVYEKLFF	TGCGCCAGCAGCCAAGATAAGGGCCTGGCGGGGGTTTATGAAAAACTGTTTTTT
-	TRBV6-5	-	TRBJ2-5	14	CASSYSDASQTQYF	TGTGCCAGCAGTTACTCGGATGCTAGCCAGACCCAGTACTTC
-	TRBV9	-	TRBJ1-4	14	CASSVGGRNEKLFF	TGTGCCAGCAGCGTAGGAGGGAGGAATGAAAAACTGTTTTTT
-	TRBV7-6	-	TRBJ2-7	16	CASSLVRQGSSYEQYF	TGTGCCAGCAGCTTAGTTCGCCAGGGGTCCTCCTACGAGCAGTACTTC
-	TRBV6-1	-	TRBJ1-6	13	CASSEITGVALHF	TGTGCCAGCAGTGAAATAACCGGGGTGGCCCTCCACTTT
-	TRBV5-1	-	TRBJ2-7	15	CASSLAGGSSYEQYF	TGCGCCAGCAGCTTGGCGGGCGGGTCATCCTACGAGCAGTACTTC
few	TRBV30	TRBD1	TRBJ1-4	13	CAWNRGNFEKLFF	TGTGCCTGGAACAGGGGGAATTTTGAAAAACTGTTTTTT
few	TRBV4-3	-	TRBJ2-2	17	CASSQDLRQGNTGELFF	TGCGCCAGCAGCCAAGATCTCAGGCAGGGGAACACCGGGGAGCTGTTTTTT
-	TRBV18	-	TRBJ2-2	19	CASSPPPRGQGSNTGELFF	TGTGCCAGCTCACCACCTCCCAGGGGTCAGGGGAGTAACACCGGGGAGCTGTTTTTT
-	TRBV11-2	-	TRBJ2-2	14	CASSLRGPTGELFF	TGTGCCAGCAGCTTGCGTGGGCCTACCGGGGAGCTGTTTTTT
-	TRBV18	TRBD2	TRBJ2-7	14	CASSPSRGGYEQYF	TGTGCCAGCTCACCATCGCGGGGGGGGTACGAGCAGTACTTC